These 7 T cell receptor beta chains came from one sample sequenced in a study of cytomegalovirus exposure and HLA in healthy donors. The primer mix had 60 Vbeta and 13 Jbeta primers. Sequencing was performed with immunoSEQ multiplex PCR; in TCRdb, only in-frame clones are kept and a portion is missing. Counted here are 100,000 to 150,000 clones, less than 80% occurring once; the ten biggest clones make up 1.9%. The sample was PBMCs. The receptors derive from a man aged 45-60 years in good health and CMV-seronegative.

For this clone: Within the sample, other DNA sequences also encode this same CDR3. The chain uses TRBV18 and TRBJ1-6, with 8 bases that match TRBD1. Germline values: CDR1 KGHSH, CDR2 LQKENI. The J segment lost 7 bases and the V segment lost 2 bases, leaving 1 base of the junction unmatched. This CDR3 spans 14 amino acids. The CDR3 loop reads CASSPGQGNSPLHF. For the CDR3, the DNA is TGTGCCAGCTCACCAGGACAGGGAAATTCACCCCTCCACTTT.

The chain carries TRBV10-3 and TRBJ1-5, with 10 bases fitting TRBD1. This CDR3 has 17 amino acids. Germline CDR1 ENHRY, CDR2 SYGVKD. With V trimmed by 6 bases and J by 0 bases, 8 bases remained unmatched. CDR3 nucleotides: TGTGCCATCAGCCTGGGACAGGGGACCCATAGCAATCAGCCCCAGCATTTT. It specifies CAISLGQGTHSNQPQHF.

The chain couples TRBV10-3 to TRBJ1-4, with 10 bases identical to TRBD1. In germline, CDR1 is ENHRY, CDR2 SYGVKD. The CDR3 is 15 amino acids. V was clipped by 3 bases and J by 8 bases; unmatched bases: 6. This CDR3 is CAISEGDRGKEKLFF. The CDR3 DNA reads TGTGCCATCAGTGAAGGGGACAGGGGTAAGGAAAAACTGTTTTTT.

The chain links TRBV2 to TRBJ2-5; D might be TRBD1 (6 bases). Germline lookup yields CDR1 SNHLY and CDR2 FYNNEI. The length of the CDR3 is 13 residues. V gave up 2 bases and J gave up 4 bases, with 8 bases separating them. CDR3 DNA: TGTGCCAGCAGTGAACCCAGGGGAGAGACCCAGTACTTC. Translation: CASSEPRGETQYF.

This clone has a handful of counts. V is TRBV29-1 and J is TRBJ2-1, with 8 nucleotides matching TRBD1. Unmatched junction bases numbered 7, after V lost 5 bases and J lost 7 bases. The CDR3 contains 13 residues. CDR1 SQVTM and CDR2 ANQGSEA come from the germline V gene. The CDR3 DNA is TGCAGCGTTCTTAGACAGGGGCGGAATGAGCAGTTCTTC. Translated: CSVLRQGRNEQFF.

This rearrangement joins TRBV7-2 to TRBJ1-5, with D tentatively TRBD1 (6 bases). With 3 bases removed from V and 4 bases from J, the gap between germline ends came to 10 bases. Germline V gene data show CDR1 as SGHTA and CDR2 as FQGNSA. The CDR3 sequence is 14 residues long. The chain's CDR3 is CASSFTGFNQPQHF. CDR3 sequence (DNA): TGTGCCAGCAGCTTCACAGGGTTTAATCAGCCCCAGCATTTT. Drawing the rest from reference TRBV7-2 and TRBJ1-5, the complete variable domain is GAGVSQSPSNKVTEKGKDVELRCDPISGHTALYWYRQSLGQGLEFLIYFQGNSAPDKSGLPSDRFSAERTGGSVSTLTIQRTQQEDSAVYLCASSFTGFNQPQHFGDGTRLSIL.

V gene TRBV7-2 combines with J gene TRBJ2-7, with 10 bases identical to TRBD2. The length of the CDR3 is 15 residues. CDR1 is SGHTA and CDR2 is FQGNSA in the germline V gene. Losses at the gene ends were 5 bases for V and 1 base for J; bases not matched to a gene: 5. CDR3 DNA: TGTGCCAGCAGCAAGGGACTAGCGATTTCCTACGAGCAGTACTTC. This gives the protein CASSKGLAISYEQYF.